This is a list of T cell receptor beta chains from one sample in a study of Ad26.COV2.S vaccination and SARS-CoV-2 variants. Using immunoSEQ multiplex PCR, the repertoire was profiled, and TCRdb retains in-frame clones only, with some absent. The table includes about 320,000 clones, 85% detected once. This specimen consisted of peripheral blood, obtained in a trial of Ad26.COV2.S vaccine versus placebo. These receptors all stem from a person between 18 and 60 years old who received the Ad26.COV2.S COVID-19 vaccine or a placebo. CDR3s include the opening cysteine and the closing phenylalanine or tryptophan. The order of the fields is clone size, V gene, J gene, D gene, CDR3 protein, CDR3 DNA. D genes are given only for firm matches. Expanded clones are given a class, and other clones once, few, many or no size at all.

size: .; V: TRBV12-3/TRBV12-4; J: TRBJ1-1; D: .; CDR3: CASSSRSTEAFF; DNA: TGTGCCAGCAGCAGTCGGTCAACTGAAGCTTTCTTT
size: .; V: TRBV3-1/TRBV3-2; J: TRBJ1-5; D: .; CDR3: CASSPTGAGNQPQHF; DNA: TGTGCCAGCAGCCCGACCGGTGCAGGCAATCAGCCCCAGCATTTT
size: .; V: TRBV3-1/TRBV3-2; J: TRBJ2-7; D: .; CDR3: CASSRTSGEQYF; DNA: TGTGCCAGCAGCCGAACATCGGGGGAGCAGTACTTC
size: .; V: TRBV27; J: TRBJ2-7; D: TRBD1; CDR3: CASRTDRVSYEQYF; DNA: TGTGCCAGCAGAACAGACAGGGTTTCCTACGAGCAGTACTTC
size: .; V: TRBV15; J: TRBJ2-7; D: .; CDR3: CATSRGKGRSYEQYF; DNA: TGTGCCACCAGCAGAGGAAAAGGCAGGTCCTACGAGCAGTACTTC
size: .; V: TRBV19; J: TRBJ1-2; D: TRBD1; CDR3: CASRYRDRAATDYGYTF; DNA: TGTGCCAGTAGGTATCGGGACAGGGCAGCCACCGACTATGGCTACACCTTC
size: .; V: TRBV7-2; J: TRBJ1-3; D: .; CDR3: CASSLGGKSSGNTIYF; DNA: TGTGCCAGCAGCTTAGGGGGCAAGAGCTCTGGAAACACCATATATTTT
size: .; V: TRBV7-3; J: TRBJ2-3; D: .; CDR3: CASSLNGFLGTDTQYF; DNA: TGTGCCAGCAGCTTAAACGGGTTCCTCGGCACAGATACGCAGTATTTT
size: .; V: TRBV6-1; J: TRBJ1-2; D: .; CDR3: CASSEASFSGDGYTF; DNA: TGTGCCAGCAGTGAAGCGAGCTTTTCAGGGGACGGCTACACCTTC
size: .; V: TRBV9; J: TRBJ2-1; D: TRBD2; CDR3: CASSVLGWGGAVERFF; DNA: TGTGCCAGCAGCGTATTAGGATGGGGAGGGGCAGTCGAACGGTTCTTC
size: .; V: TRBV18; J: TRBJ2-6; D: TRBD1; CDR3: CASSETGKVAGANVLTF; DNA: TGTGCCAGCTCAGAGACAGGGAAGGTCGCTGGGGCCAACGTCCTGACTTTC
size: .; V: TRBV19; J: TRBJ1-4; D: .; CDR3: CASSNSGTANEKLFF; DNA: TGTGCCAGTAGTAACTCAGGGACGGCTAATGAAAAACTGTTTTTT
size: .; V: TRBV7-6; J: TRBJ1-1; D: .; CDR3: CASSPQLKTMNTEAFF; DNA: TGTGCCAGCAGTCCACAATTAAAAACGATGAACACTGAAGCTTTCTTT
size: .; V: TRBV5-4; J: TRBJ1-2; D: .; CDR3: CASSGDGFYGYTF; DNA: TGTGCCAGCAGCGGGGACGGGTTCTATGGCTACACCTTC
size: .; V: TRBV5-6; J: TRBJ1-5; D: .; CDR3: CARSWGGDTSNQPQHF; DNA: TGTGCCCGCAGCTGGGGGGGGGACACCAGCAATCAGCCCCAGCATTTT
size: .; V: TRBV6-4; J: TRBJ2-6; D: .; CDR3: CASSDGGSGANVLTF; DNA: TGTGCCAGCAGTGACGGGGGCTCTGGGGCCAACGTCCTGACTTTC
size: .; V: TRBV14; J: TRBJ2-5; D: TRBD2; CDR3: CASSHALAASAETQYF; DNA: TGTGCCAGCAGCCATGCTCTAGCGGCCTCGGCGGAGACCCAGTACTTC
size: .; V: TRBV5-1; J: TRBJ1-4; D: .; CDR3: CASSLDPGSTNEKLFF; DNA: TGCGCCAGCAGCTTGGACCCAGGGTCAACTAATGAAAAACTGTTTTTT
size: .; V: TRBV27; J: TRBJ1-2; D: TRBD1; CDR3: CASSPPGQPNYGYTF; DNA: TGTGCCAGCAGTCCGCCGGGACAGCCAAACTATGGCTACACCTTC
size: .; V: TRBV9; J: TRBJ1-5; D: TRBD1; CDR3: CASNTGGRNQPQHF; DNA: TGTGCCAGCAATACAGGGGGCCGCAATCAGCCCCAGCATTTT
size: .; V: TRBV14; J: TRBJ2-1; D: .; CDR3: CASSQARLWGGTANEQFF; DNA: TGTGCCAGCAGCCAAGCCCGTCTTTGGGGGGGGACAGCTAATGAGCAGTTCTTC
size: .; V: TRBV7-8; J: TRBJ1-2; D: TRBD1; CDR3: CASSSLGQLYGYTF; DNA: TGTGCCAGCAGCTCCCTGGGACAGCTTTATGGCTACACCTTC
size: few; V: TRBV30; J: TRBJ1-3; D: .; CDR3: CARTGLSGNTIYF; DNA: TGTGCTCGGACGGGCCTCTCGGGAAACACCATATATTTT
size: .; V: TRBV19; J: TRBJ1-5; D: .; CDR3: CASSIDLFRLRGSNQPQHF; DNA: TGTGCCAGTAGTATAGATCTATTCCGGCTAAGGGGTAGCAATCAGCCCCAGCATTTT
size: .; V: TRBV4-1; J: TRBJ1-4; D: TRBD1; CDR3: CASSQSDRAGEKLFF; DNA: TGCGCCAGCAGCCAGTCGGACAGGGCTGGCGAAAAACTGTTTTTT
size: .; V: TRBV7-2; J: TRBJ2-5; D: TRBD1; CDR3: CASSTGQGLGETQYF; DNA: TGTGCCAGCAGCACGGGACAGGGTTTGGGAGAGACCCAGTACTTC
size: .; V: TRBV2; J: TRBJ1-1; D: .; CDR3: CASSAPPPGAMNTEAFF; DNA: TGTGCCAGCAGTGCACCCCCACCAGGGGCTATGAACACTGAAGCTTTCTTT
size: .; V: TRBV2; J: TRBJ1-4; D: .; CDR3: CASSFVRTRGTNEKLFF; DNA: TGTGCCAGCAGTTTCGTACGGACCAGGGGTACTAATGAAAAACTGTTTTTT
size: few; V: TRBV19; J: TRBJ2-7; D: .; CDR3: CASSAGTWVGGEQYF; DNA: TGTGCCAGTAGCGCCGGGACGTGGGTCGGTGGGGAGCAGTACTTC
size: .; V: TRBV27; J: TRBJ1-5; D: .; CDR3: CASKEGNQPQHF; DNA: TGTGCCAGCAAGGAAGGAAATCAGCCCCAGCATTTT
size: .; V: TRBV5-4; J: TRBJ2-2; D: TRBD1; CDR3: CASSTGTGVNQESGELFF; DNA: TGTGCCAGCAGCACGGGGACAGGGGTAAATCAAGAGTCCGGGGAGCTGTTTTTT
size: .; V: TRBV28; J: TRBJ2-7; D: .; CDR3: CASTTLSGSYEQYF; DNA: TGTGCCAGCACTACCCTGTCCGGCTCCTACGAGCAGTACTTC
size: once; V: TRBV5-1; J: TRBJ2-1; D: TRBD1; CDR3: CASSPWTGRNEQFF; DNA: TGCGCCAGCAGCCCGTGGACAGGGCGCAATGAGCAGTTCTTC